A single sample is the source of the 25 T cell receptor beta chains below, sequenced in a study of T cell responses to AZD1222 COVID-19 vaccine. Produced via immunoSEQ multiplex PCR; TCRdb's table is partial and in-frame only. The sample records roughly 110,000 clones, 75% to 90% being singletons. The starting material was peripheral blood, obtained on day 0 of AZD1222 vaccination. The origin of the receptors is an adult in good health.

This clone was counted a few times. The chain combines TRBV11-2 with TRBJ1-6, with D maybe TRBD1 (5 bases). Trimming removed 0 bases at V and 7 bases at J, with 10 bases between. Per germline, CDR1 SGHAT and CDR2 FQNNGV. The CDR3 extends over 15 amino acids. CDR3 loop: CASSLEGVANSPLHF. The CDR3 region has the DNA TGTGCCAGCAGCTTAGAGGGGGTCGCGAATTCACCCCTCCACTTT.

The genes are TRBV20-1 and TRBJ1-5; no definite D call. The CDR3 sequence is 15 residues long. Deletions cut 3 bases from V and 5 bases from J, with 17 bases between. From germline, CDR1 is DFQATT and CDR2 SNEGSKA (reference sequence). As DNA, the CDR3 is TGCAGTGCTAGTAAGGGAGGATGGGGAGATCAGCCCCAGCATTTT. Amino acid sequence: CSASKGGWGDQPQHF.

The chain couples TRBV4-2 to TRBJ1-5, with 9 nucleotides matching TRBD1. The CDR3 runs 19 residues. After removal of 0 bases from V and 0 bases from J, the junction contained 9 bases not matched to a gene. CDR1 LGHNA and CDR2 YNFKEQ come from the germline V gene. The CDR3 region is CASSQDWGQGLSSNQPQHF. DNA of the CDR3: TGTGCCAGCAGCCAAGATTGGGGACAGGGCCTTTCTAGCAATCAGCCCCAGCATTTT.

V and J are TRBV7-8 and TRBJ1-4; TRBD1 agrees at 7 bases. The CDR3 is made up of 15 amino acids. V shed 8 bases and J 4 bases; nucleotides not matched to a gene: 10. Germline V CDR1 and CDR2: SGHVS, FQNEAQ. CDR3 nucleotide sequence: TGTGCCAGCCAAGGGGGCGGCGGGGGTAATGAAAAACTGTTTTTT. Its translation is CASQGGGGGNEKLFF.

This chain links TRBV3-1 (or the pseudogene TRBV3-2) with TRBJ1-5; TRBD1 might be the D (6 bases). V was cut by 0 bases and J by 6 bases, with 15 bases left in between. The CDR3 sequence is 16 residues long. Germline values: CDR1 LGHDT, CDR2 YNNKEL (reference sequence). This chain's CDR3 is CASSQDSGARGQPQHF. The CDR3, as DNA: TGTGCCAGCAGCCAAGATTCAGGCGCCAGGGGTCAGCCCCAGCATTTT.

The chain links TRBV6-2 or TRBV6-3 to TRBJ1-1, with D unresolved. V gave up 1 base and J gave up 7 bases, with 10 bases separating them. The CDR3 sequence is 13 residues long. Germline V lookup: CDR1 MNHEY, CDR2 SVGEGT. CDR3 sequence (DNA): TGTGCCAGCAGTTACTTGGCGGGTAGTGAAGCTTTCTTT. Encoded protein: CASSYLAGSEAFF.

The chain recombines TRBV7-2 with TRBJ1-1, with 8 positions matching TRBD1. This CDR3 region has 13 residues. Trimming took 6 bases from V and 4 from J; bases not matched to a gene: 4. Germline CDR1 reads SGHTA; CDR2 reads FQGNSA. The CDR3 loop is CASSTQGATEAFF. Written as DNA, the CDR3 is TGTGCCAGCAGTACTCAGGGGGCCACTGAAGCTTTCTTT.

The chain joins TRBV2 to TRBJ1-2; D unclear. CDR1 is SNHLY and CDR2 is FYNNEI in the germline V gene. This CDR3 has 14 residues. Trimming took 4 bases from V and 3 from J, leaving 12 bases between them. CDR3 nucleotide sequence: TGTGCCAGCAGTGGACTGGGTGGGGACTATGGCTACACCTTC. Its protein is CASSGLGGDYGYTF.

V usage is TRBV7-2 and J usage is TRBJ1-1; the D gene is possibly TRBD1 (5 bases). Germline CDR1 is SGHTA and CDR2 is FQGNSA. Trimming stripped 6 bases from V and 5 bases from J, with 13 bases between. The CDR3 spans 13 residues. CDR3 protein: CASSSGLQTEAFF. The DNA of the CDR3 is TGTGCCAGCAGTTCGGGACTACAGACTGAAGCTTTCTTT.

The chain couples TRBV18 to TRBJ1-2; D gene ambiguous. Trimming took off 0 bases at V and 5 bases at J, with 7 bases between the two ends. CDR3 length: 13 residues. From germline, CDR1 is KGHSH and CDR2 LQKENI. CDR3 sequence reads: CASSPPSRYGYTF. In DNA form, the CDR3 reads TGTGCCAGCTCACCACCGTCGAGGTATGGCTACACCTTC.

This chain uses TRBV7-6 with TRBJ2-7; 9 bases align to TRBD2. The junction had 6 bases not matched to a gene; V was cut back by 1 base and J by 5 bases. The CDR3 has 15 residues. Germline lookup yields CDR1 SGHVS and CDR2 FNYEAQ. In DNA, the CDR3 is TGTGCCAGCAGCTTAGAACCTAGCGGGACCCACGAGCAGTACTTC. It is translated as CASSLEPSGTHEQYF.

V and J are TRBV9 and TRBJ2-7; 9 nucleotides align to TRBD1. Trimming took 4 bases from V and 2 from J; bases not matched to a gene: 4. CDR1 SGDLS and CDR2 YYNGEE come from the germline V gene. The CDR3 contains 14 residues. The CDR3 loop reads CASSYGTGTYEQYF. CDR3 nucleotide sequence: TGTGCCAGCAGCTACGGGACAGGGACCTACGAGCAGTACTTC.

The rearrangement joins TRBV7-9 to TRBJ1-4; 9 nucleotides line up with TRBD1. The germline CDR1 and CDR2 sequences are SEHNR and FQNEAQ (reference sequence). There are 15 residues in the CDR3. Trimming removed 5 bases from V and 0 bases from J; junction bases left unmatched: 1. Written as DNA, the CDR3 is TGTGCCAGCAGCCACAGGGGGCCAACTAATGAAAAACTGTTTTTT. It specifies CASSHRGPTNEKLFF.

The chain is built from TRBV20-1 and TRBJ1-2; D is ambiguous. Germline loops: CDR1 DFQATT, CDR2 SNEGSKA (reference sequence). With 3 bases removed from V and 2 bases from J, the gap between germline ends came to 7 bases. The CDR3 runs 12 residues. For the CDR3, the DNA is TGCAGTGCTAGTGGATCAAACTATGGCTACACCTTC. Translated, it gives CSASGSNYGYTF.

This chain links TRBV19 with TRBJ2-7; the match to TRBD2 covers 8 bases. The CDR3 is made up of 15 amino acids. V trimming: 2 bases; J trimming: 3 bases; junction bases outside the gene matches: 6. Germline CDR1 is LNHDA and CDR2 is SQIVND (reference sequence). Here the CDR3 DNA reads TGTGCCAGTAGTATAAGGAGCGGGAGTGGCTACGAGCAGTACTTC. Amino acids: CASSIRSGSGYEQYF.

On this clone: Its ends do not fully match the called genes, so a read error is possible. V gene TRBV14 combines with J gene TRBJ1-1; D is unresolved. The CDR3 loop spans 14 amino acids. The V gene's germline CDR1 is SGHDN and CDR2 FVKESK. DNA for the CDR3: TGTGCCAGCGGCCAGGCCGTGTCAGGCACTGAAGCTTTCTTT. Translated, it gives CASGQAVSGTEAFF.

The chain is built from TRBV7-3 and TRBJ1-1, with TRBD1 identical over 8 bases. CDR1 is SGHTA, CDR2 FQGTGA, per germline. J lost 2 bases, V lost 4 bases, and 9 bases had no gene match. This CDR3 has 16 residues. CDR3 in amino acids: CASSSGTGSFNTEAFF. CDR3 DNA: TGTGCCAGCAGCTCGGGGACAGGCTCCTTTAACACTGAAGCTTTCTTT.

V usage is TRBV6-4 and J usage is TRBJ2-2; tentative D call: TRBD2 (5 bases). There are 15 residues in the CDR3. The V gene's germline CDR1 is MRHNA and CDR2 SNTAGT. The V end was cut by 2 bases, the J end by 4 bases, with 11 bases between. CDR3 DNA sequence: TGTGCCAGCAGTGACACCTCGGGAAGCACCGGGGAGCTGTTTTTT. It specifies CASSDTSGSTGELFF.

The V gene is TRBV30, the J gene TRBJ2-1, with D hard to call. The CDR3 is 11 amino acids. V lost 2 bases and J lost 7, with 6 bases in between. Germline CDR1 reads GTSNPN; CDR2 reads SVGIG (reference sequence). The chain's CDR3 is CAWSRQNEQFF. The CDR3 DNA follows: TGTGCCTGGAGTAGACAAAATGAGCAGTTCTTC.

This sequence joins TRBV7-9 and TRBJ1-2, with D possibly being TRBD1 (5 bases). Trimming cost V 3 bases and J 1 base, with 15 bases left between them. Per the germline V gene, CDR1 is SEHNR and CDR2 is FQNEAQ (reference sequence). CDR3 length equals 16 residues. In DNA, the CDR3 is TGTGCCAGCAGCTTGCAGGGCAGGGTGGTTAACTATGGCTACACCTTC. Its protein product is CASSLQGRVVNYGYTF. The variable domain in full, completed from reference TRBV7-9 and TRBJ1-2, reads DTGVSQNPRHKITKRGQNVTFRCDPISEHNRLYWYRQTLGQGPEFLTYFQNEAQLEKSRLLSDRFSAERPKGSFSTLEIQRTEQGDSAMYLCASSLQGRVVNYGYTFGSGTRLTVV.

The J gene is TRBJ2-1, the V gene TRBV27, with 7 bases identical to TRBD2. The CDR3 has 15 residues. The ends lost 3 bases at V and 8 bases at J; junction bases unmatched: 10. Germline lookup yields CDR1 MNHEY and CDR2 SMNVEV (reference sequence). CDR3 DNA sequence: TGTGCCAGCAGTTTTGAGGCGGGAGCGCAGGATGAGCAGTTCTTC. This codes for CASSFEAGAQDEQFF.

The chain has TRBV28 and TRBJ1-1; TRBD1 might be the D (5 bases). Per germline, CDR1 MDHEN and CDR2 SYDVKM. The V end was cut by 6 bases, the J end by 4 bases, with 18 bases between. This CDR3 comprises 15 residues. CDR3 protein: CASSRPGKRGTEAFF. DNA of the CDR3: TGTGCCAGCAGCCGACCCGGGAAGAGGGGCACTGAAGCTTTCTTT. The variable domain in full, completed from reference TRBV28 and TRBJ1-1, reads DVKVTQSSRYLVKRTGEKVFLECVQDMDHENMFWYRQDPGLGLRLIYFSYDVKMKEKGDIPEGYSVSREKKERFSLILESASTNQTSMYLCASSRPGKRGTEAFFGQGTRLTVV.

The chain couples TRBV9 to TRBJ1-3, with TRBD1 identical over 7 bases. V lost 4 bases, J lost 0 bases, and 4 bases stayed unmatched. CDR1 and CDR2 from the germline V gene are SGDLS and YYNGEE. CDR3 length equals 15 residues. The CDR3 DNA is TGTGCCAGCAGCCCCCGGACAGGCTCTGGAAACACCATATATTTT. Translation: CASSPRTGSGNTIYF.

The rearrangement links TRBV5-6 to TRBJ1-2; D is uncertain. With 3 bases removed from V and 4 bases from J, the gap between germline ends came to 10 bases. Germline V gives CDR1 SGHDT, CDR2 YYEEEE. This CDR3 is built from 13 residues. The CDR3 loop reads CASSSQAIYGYTF. For the CDR3, the DNA is TGTGCCAGCAGCTCTCAGGCCATCTATGGCTACACCTTC.

The chain combines TRBV7-9 with TRBJ2-1; D could derive from TRBD1 or TRBD2 (5 bases each). The germline V and J ends were trimmed by 11 bases and 8 bases, with 22 bases remaining between them. The germline V gene encodes CDR1 SEHNR and CDR2 FQNEAQ (reference sequence). The CDR3 sequence is 14 residues long. The CDR3 nucleotides read TGTGCCGCCCTCGGGACCGCTAGGATCGATGAGCAGTTCTTC. It specifies CAALGTARIDEQFF.